The rows below give T cell receptor beta chains drawn from one sample of a study of T cells in Graves' hyperthyroidism and ophthalmopathy. TCRdb re-derived calls from the multiplex PCR reads in MiXCR, one entry per CDR3 protein. The table includes approximately 710,000 distinct CDR3 sequences, 15% to 20% detected once. Sequencing was performed on blood. The origin of the receptors is a man between 45 and 60 years old with Graves' hyperthyroidism. CDR3s include the opening cysteine and the closing phenylalanine or tryptophan. A D gene is named only where the DNA matches it firmly.

j_call,v_call,d_call,cdr3_length,cdr3_aa
TRBJ2-3,TRBV28,TRBD2,18,CASSFLFPTSVSTDTQYF
TRBJ2-7,TRBV9,NA,14,CASSVGDTDYEQYF
TRBJ2-2,TRBV15,TRBD1,16,CATSRGPDRDTGELFF
TRBJ2-7,TRBV7-2,TRBD2,15,CASSFDLAGVLEQYF
TRBJ2-2,TRBV30,TRBD2,15,CAWSLLAATTGELFF
TRBJ2-7,TRBV28,NA,14,CASRKPGQRVEQYF
TRBJ1-5,TRBV2,NA,15,CASSHGGSRNQPQHF
TRBJ1-5,TRBV7-6,NA,14,CASSHDTAGQPQHF
TRBJ2-7,TRBV4-1,NA,15,CASSQDGDASYEQYF
TRBJ2-7,TRBV4-1,TRBD2,19,CASSQDQWVAGRDGSEQYF
TRBJ1-1,TRBV19,NA,14,CASSILAYGTEAFF
TRBJ2-1,TRBV27,TRBD2,14,CASSLAGGVSEQFF
TRBJ1-1,TRBV7-2,TRBD1,14,CASSSRDRNTEAFF
TRBJ2-2,TRBV5-1,NA,15,CASSFGGGFHGELFF
TRBJ1-2,TRBV7-9,TRBD1,16,CASSLLLGQSNYGYTF
TRBJ2-1,TRBV4-3,NA,13,CASSQEARGEQFF
TRBJ2-7,TRBV20-1,NA,14,CSATERTFQDEQYF
TRBJ2-2,TRBV10-3,TRBD1,15,CAISEDRGLTGELFF